This TCR beta chain comes out of a study of shared clonotypes between healthy human individuals. Germline CDR1 reads SGHTA; CDR2 reads FQGNSA. CDR3 size: 16 residues. V lost 1 base and J lost 3, with 10 bases in between. This clone was detected only once. The DNA input per sorted-subset replicate PCR was about 220 ng, corresponding to 25,000 to 30,000 T cell genomes. TCRdb's copy holds only in-frame clones and misses some; the assay was immunoSEQ multiplex PCR. The sample contains 2.3 million or so clones, 93% of which appear only once. This TCR derives from a man between 18 and 29 years old in good health. Some clones in this sample may be carry-over from other donors' samples. The sequenced material came from naive CD4+ T cells from PBMCs. The sample's subset: CD45RA+ positively selected. The chain has TRBV7-2 and TRBJ2-6; unclear D gene. The CDR3 DNA reads as TGTGCCAGCAGCTTAGTGAGGACGCGTGGGGCCAACGTCCTGACTTTC. Protein: CASSLVRTRGANVLTF.